This T cell receptor (beta chain) is drawn from a study of blood T cell repertoires in COVID-19. Study information: Samples of COVID-19 (acute and convalescent) were obtained from the United States, Italy and Spain. PBMCs, B-cell-depleted T cells, or T cells provided the cDNA or gDNA that made up the material.

Study processing details: Amplification from reference gene primers served as the basis for estimated nucleated cell counts. TCRdb keeps only in-frame clones here, not all; method: immunoSEQ multiplex PCR. That table supplies the V and J calls and clone size; D and trimming were determined from the DNA. Counted here are around 300,000 clones, approximately 90% occurring once; the ten biggest clones make up 3.7%. This clone was seen a single time. This TCR derives from a woman aged 40 to 50 with acute or convalescent COVID-19. The specimen was peripheral blood.

DNA for the CDR3: TGCGCCAGCAGCTATGGACAGGGGGTGAATACGCAGTATTTT. This encodes CASSYGQGVNTQYF. The chain employs TRBV10-1 and TRBJ2-3, with 10 bases fitting TRBD1. CDR1 WNHNN and CDR2 SYGVQD come from the germline V gene (reference sequence). V lost 6 bases to trimming and J lost 7 bases; unmatched junction nucleotides: 7. CDR3 length: 14 amino acids.